The following is a T cell receptor (beta chain) sequence with its context. In the study's own analysis: Estimation of nucleated cell counts relied on the amplification of reference gene primers. This table comes from immunoSEQ multiplex PCR, and its TCRdb copy is limited to in-frame clones, with some not included. For V, J and clone size, that table is used; D and trimming come from the DNA. This sample has tens of thousands of clones, with 65% to 90% found just once. This sample was included in a study of blood T cell repertoires in COVID-19. Study details: COVID-19 samples, acute and convalescent, were from the United States, Italy and Spain. From T cells, B-cell-depleted T cells, or PBMCs came the material, which was cDNA or gDNA.

Germline-derived CDR1 and CDR2 are MNHNY and SVGAGI (reference sequence). V lost 10 bases, J lost 4 bases, and 12 bases stayed unmatched. This CDR3 contains 16 residues. The chain couples TRBV6-6 to TRBJ2-1; 11 bases line up with TRBD2. This TCR was recovered from a human donor in a cohort sampled during active COVID-19. Sequencing was performed on peripheral blood. This chain's CDR3 is CATAPLTSGSYNEQFF. DNA for the CDR3: TGTGCCACCGCGCCCCTAACTAGCGGGAGTTACAATGAGCAGTTCTTC.